This T cell receptor (beta chain) was recorded in a study of CD8+ T cells in alopecia areata. The wider study: Severity in treated patients was scored by percentage of scalp area affected. Whole-study findings and limits: Mice showed TCR sharing more clearly than patients did, possibly owing to HLA. With tofacitinib ongoing, many expanded lesional clones persisted in both scalp and blood.

Once RNA had been extracted, it was reverse transcribed into cDNA to act as the sequencing template. TCRdb's copy holds only in-frame clones and misses some; the assay was immunoSEQ multiplex PCR. This sample yields fewer than 250,000 clones, of which over 40% are seen a single time; over 2% belongs to the top ten. Concerning this clone: Its antigen remains unknown.

The treatment was: oral pan-JAK inhibitor, 5-10 mg twice daily. Samples from alopecia areata patients were lesional scalp punch biopsies and peripheral blood. The CDR3 runs to 13 residues. Germline CDR1 and CDR2: SNHLY and FYNNEI. V shed 6 bases and J 6 bases; nucleotides not matched to a gene: 1. The chain couples TRBV2 to TRBJ2-1; TRBD2 matches 11 bases. The TCR sequence derives from a human donor with alopecia areata. This sample comprised CD4+ T cells sorted from blood, obtained at roughly week 38, from a patient treated with tofacitinib. Here the CDR3 DNA reads TGTGCCAGCAGGACTAGCGGGGCCAATGAGCAGTTCTTC. It encodes CASRTSGANEQFF.